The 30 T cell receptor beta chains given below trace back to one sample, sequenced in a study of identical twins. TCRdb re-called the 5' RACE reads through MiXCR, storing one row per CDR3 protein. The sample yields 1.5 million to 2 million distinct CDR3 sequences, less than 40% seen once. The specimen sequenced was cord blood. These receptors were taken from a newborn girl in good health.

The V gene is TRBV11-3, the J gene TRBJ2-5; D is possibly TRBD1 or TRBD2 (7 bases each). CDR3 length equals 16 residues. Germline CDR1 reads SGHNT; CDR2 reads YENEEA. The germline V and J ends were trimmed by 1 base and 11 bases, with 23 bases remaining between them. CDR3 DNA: TGTGCCAGCAGCTTAGGGGAGGGGGCCCACGGCGATGAGCAGTACTTC. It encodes CASSLGEGAHGDEQYF.

In nucleotides, the CDR3 is TGTGCCACCAGTGAGTTAGCGGGAGAGGGCACAGATACGCAGTATTTT. Translated: CATSELAGEGTDTQYF. This chain connects TRBV24-1 to TRBJ2-3; 9 nucleotides align to TRBD2. Germline V gene data show CDR1 as KGHDR and CDR2 as SFDVKD. Germline trimming cut 4 bases from V and 1 base from J; bases unmatched to any gene: 5. CDR3 size: 16 residues.

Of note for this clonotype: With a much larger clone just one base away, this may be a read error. The CDR3 here is CASSSELAGPYNEQYF. The CDR3 region has the DNA TGTGCCAGCAGTTCCGAATTAGCGGGCCCTTACAATGAGCAGTACTTC. The chain employs TRBV12-3 or TRBV12-4 and TRBJ2-1; 7 bases fit TRBD2. The closer fit of TRBJ2-7 to the DNA end suggests the J call may be wrong. This CDR3 is built from 16 residues.

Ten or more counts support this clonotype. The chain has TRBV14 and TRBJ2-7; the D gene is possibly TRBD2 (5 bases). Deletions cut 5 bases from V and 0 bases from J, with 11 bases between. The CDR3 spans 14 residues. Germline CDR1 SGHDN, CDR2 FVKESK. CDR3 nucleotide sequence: TGTGCCAGCAGCGAGGGTCACTTCTCCTACGAGCAGTACTTC. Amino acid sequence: CASSEGHFSYEQYF. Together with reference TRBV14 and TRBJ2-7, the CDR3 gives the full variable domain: EAGVTQFPSHSVIEKGQTVTLRCDPISGHDNLYWYRRVMGKEIKFLLHFVKESKQDESGMPNNRFLAERTGGTYSTLKVQPAELEDSGVYFCASSEGHFSYEQYFGPGTRLTVT.

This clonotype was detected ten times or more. The DNA for the CDR3 is TGTGCCAGCAACTTTGCTGAGACCTACGAGCAGTACTTC. It is translated as CASNFAETYEQYF. This rearrangement joins TRBV12-3 or TRBV12-4 to TRBJ2-7; D not certain. The length of the CDR3 is 13 residues. V lost 7 bases, J lost 2 bases, and 12 bases lay in between.

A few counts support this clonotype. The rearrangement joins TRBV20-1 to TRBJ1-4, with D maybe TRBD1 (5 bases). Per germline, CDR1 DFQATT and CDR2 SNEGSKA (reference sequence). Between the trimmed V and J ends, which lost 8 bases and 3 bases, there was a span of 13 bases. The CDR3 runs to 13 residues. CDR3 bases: TGCAGTCCTTCGAAAGGGGCTAATGAAAAACTGTTTTTT. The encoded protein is CSPSKGANEKLFF.

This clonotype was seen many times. CDR3 sequence reads: CASSLGHLSYEQYF. Here the CDR3 DNA reads TGTGCCAGCAGCTTAGGACATCTCTCCTACGAGCAGTACTTC. V usage is TRBV7-2 and J usage is TRBJ2-7, with no clear D. Trimming took 1 base from V and 0 from J, leaving 7 bases between them. The germline CDR1 and CDR2 sequences are SGHTA and FQGNSA. CDR3 size: 14 residues.

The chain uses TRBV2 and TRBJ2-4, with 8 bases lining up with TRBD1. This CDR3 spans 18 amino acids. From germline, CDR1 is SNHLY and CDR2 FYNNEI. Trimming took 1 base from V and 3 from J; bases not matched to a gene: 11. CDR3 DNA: TGTGCCAGCAGTGAAGTGTACCATAGCGGACAGGGCAAAAACATTCAGTACTTC. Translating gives CASSEVYHSGQGKNIQYF. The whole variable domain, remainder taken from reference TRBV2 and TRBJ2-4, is EPEVTQTPSHQVTQMGQEVILRCVPISNHLYFYWYRQILGQKVEFLVSFYNNEISEKSEIFDDQFSVERPDGSNFTLKIRSTKLEDSAMYFCASSEVYHSGQGKNIQYFGAGTRLSVL.

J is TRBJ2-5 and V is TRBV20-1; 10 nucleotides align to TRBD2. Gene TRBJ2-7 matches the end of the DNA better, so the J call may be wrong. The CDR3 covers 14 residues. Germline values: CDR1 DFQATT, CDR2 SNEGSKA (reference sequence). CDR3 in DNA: TGCAGTGCTAGACTAGCGGGAGTGTGGGACGAGCAGTACTTC. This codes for CSARLAGVWDEQYF.

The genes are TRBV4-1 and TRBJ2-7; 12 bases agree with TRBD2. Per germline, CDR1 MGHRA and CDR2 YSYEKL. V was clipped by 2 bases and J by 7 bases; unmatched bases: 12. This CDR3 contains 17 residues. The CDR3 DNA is TGCGCCAGCAGCCAACGACTAGCGGGGGTCTCCTACAATGAGCAGTACTTC. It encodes CASSQRLAGVSYNEQYF.

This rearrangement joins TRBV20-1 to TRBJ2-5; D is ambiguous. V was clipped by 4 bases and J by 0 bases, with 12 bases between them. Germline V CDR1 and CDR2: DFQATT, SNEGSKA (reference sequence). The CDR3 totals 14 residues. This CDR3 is CSAKAPGHQETQYF. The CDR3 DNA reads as TGCAGTGCTAAAGCGCCGGGCCACCAAGAGACCCAGTACTTC.

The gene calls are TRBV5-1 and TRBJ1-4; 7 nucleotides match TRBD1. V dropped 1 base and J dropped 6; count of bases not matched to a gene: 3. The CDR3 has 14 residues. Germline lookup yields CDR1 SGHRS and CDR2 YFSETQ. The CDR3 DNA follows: TGCGCCAGCAGCTTGCCAGGGGGACATGAAAAACTGTTTTTT. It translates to CASSLPGGHEKLFF.

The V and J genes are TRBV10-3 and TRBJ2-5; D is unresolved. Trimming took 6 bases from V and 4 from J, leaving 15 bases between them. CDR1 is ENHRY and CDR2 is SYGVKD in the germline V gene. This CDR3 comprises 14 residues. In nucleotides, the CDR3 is TGTGCCATCAGCCGGGTGTCGAATGGAGAGACCCAGTACTTC. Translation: CAISRVSNGETQYF.

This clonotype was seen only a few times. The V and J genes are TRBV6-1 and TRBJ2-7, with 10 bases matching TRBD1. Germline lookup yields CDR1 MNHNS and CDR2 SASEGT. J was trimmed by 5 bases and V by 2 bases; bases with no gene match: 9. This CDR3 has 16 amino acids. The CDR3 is CASSETGDRGWDEQYF. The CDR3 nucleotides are TGTGCCAGCAGTGAAACAGGGGACAGGGGATGGGACGAGCAGTACTTC.

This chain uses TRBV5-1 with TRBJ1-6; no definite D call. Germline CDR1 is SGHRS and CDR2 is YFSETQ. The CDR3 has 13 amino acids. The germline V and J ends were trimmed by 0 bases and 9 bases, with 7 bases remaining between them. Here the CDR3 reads CASSLGQSSPLHF. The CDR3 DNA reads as TGCGCCAGCAGCTTGGGTCAGAGTTCACCCCTCCACTTT.

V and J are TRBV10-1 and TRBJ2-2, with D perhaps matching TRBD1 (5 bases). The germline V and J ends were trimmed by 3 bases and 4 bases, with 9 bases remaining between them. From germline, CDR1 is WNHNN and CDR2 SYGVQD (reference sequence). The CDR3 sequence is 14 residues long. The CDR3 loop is CASSDDRTTGELFF. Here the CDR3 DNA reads TGCGCCAGCAGTGACGACAGAACCACCGGGGAGCTGTTTTTT.

The CDR3 protein is CATSREPNQPQHF. The CDR3 DNA is TGTGCCACCAGCAGAGAGCCAAATCAGCCCCAGCATTTT. V gene TRBV15 combines with J gene TRBJ1-5; unclear D gene. The V end was cut by 0 bases, the J end by 4 bases, with 4 bases between. Germline loops: CDR1 LNHNV, CDR2 YYDKDF (reference sequence). CDR3 length: 13 amino acids.

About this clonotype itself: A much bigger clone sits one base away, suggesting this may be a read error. The CDR3 bases are TGTGCCATCAGTGGGTTGACTAGCTCCTACGAGCAGTACTTC. Protein: CAISGLTSSYEQYF. The chain recombines TRBV10-3 with TRBJ2-7; D is possibly TRBD2 (6 bases). CDR1 is ENHRY and CDR2 is SYGVKD in the germline V gene. The CDR3 runs 14 residues. The ends were cut back, 4 bases at V and 0 bases at J, with 10 bases in the middle.

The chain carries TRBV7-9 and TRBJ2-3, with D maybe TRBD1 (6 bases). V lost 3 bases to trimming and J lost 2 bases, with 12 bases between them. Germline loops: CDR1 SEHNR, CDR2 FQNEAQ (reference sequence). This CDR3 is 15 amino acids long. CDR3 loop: CASSFLGADTDTQYF. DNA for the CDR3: TGTGCCAGCAGCTTTCTGGGGGCTGACACAGATACGCAGTATTTT.

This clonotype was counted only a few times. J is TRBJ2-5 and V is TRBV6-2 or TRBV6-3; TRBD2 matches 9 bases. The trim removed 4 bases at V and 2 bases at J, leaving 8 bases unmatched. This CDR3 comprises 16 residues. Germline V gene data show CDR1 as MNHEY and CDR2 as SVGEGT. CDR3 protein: CASSSYPSGIQETQYF. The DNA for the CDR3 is TGTGCCAGCAGTTCCTATCCTAGCGGGATACAAGAGACCCAGTACTTC.

The CDR3 loop is CASSVGAGTDTQYF. For the CDR3, the DNA is TGTGCCAGCAGCGTAGGGGCGGGCACAGATACGCAGTATTTT. The chain recombines TRBV9 with TRBJ2-3; unclear D gene. Germline CDR1 and CDR2: SGDLS and YYNGEE. V was trimmed by 0 bases and J by 1 base, leaving 6 bases between them. The CDR3 covers 14 residues.

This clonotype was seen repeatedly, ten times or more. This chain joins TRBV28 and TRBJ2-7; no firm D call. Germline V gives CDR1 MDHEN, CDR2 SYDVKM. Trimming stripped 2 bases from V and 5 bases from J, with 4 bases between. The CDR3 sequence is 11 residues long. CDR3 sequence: CASSLEDEQYF. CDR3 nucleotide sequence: TGTGCCAGCAGTTTAGAAGACGAGCAGTACTTC.

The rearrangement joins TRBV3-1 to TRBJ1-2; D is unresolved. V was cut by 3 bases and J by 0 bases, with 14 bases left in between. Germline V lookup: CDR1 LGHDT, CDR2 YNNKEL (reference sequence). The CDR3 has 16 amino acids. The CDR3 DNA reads TGTGCCAGCAGCCATTTTGGTTGGGAGACTAACTATGGCTACACCTTC. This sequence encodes CASSHFGWETNYGYTF.

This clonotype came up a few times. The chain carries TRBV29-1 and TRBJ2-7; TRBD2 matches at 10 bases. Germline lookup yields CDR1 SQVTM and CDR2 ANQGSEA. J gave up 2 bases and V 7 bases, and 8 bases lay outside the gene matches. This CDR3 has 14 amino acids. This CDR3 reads CSAGRTSGTYEQYF. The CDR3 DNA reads TGCAGCGCCGGGAGGACTAGCGGAACCTACGAGCAGTACTTC.

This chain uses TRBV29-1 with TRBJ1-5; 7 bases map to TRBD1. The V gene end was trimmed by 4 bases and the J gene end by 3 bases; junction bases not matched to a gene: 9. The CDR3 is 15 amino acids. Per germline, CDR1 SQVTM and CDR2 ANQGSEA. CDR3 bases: TGCAGCGTTGCTGCCCGGGACAGTGTCAATCAGCCCCAGCATTTT. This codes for CSVAARDSVNQPQHF. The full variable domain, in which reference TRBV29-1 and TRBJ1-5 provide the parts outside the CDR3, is SAVISQKPSRDICQRGTSLTIQCQVDSQVTMMFWYRQQPGQSLTLIATANQGSEATYESGFVIDKFPISRPNLTFSTLTVSNMSPEDSSIYLCSVAARDSVNQPQHFGDGTRLSIL.

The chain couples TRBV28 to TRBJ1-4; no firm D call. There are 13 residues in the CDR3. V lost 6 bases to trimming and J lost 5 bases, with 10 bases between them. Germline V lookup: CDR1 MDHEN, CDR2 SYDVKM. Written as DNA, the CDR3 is TGTGCCAGCAGGGATTTCGGAAATGAAAAACTGTTTTTT. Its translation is CASRDFGNEKLFF.

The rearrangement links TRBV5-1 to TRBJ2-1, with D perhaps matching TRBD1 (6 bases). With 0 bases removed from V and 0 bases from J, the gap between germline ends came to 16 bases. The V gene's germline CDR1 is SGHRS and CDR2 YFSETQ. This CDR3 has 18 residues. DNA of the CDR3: TGCGCCAGCAGCTTGGTAGGAGGAGACAGGAGCTCCTACAATGAGCAGTTCTTC. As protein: CASSLVGGDRSSYNEQFF.

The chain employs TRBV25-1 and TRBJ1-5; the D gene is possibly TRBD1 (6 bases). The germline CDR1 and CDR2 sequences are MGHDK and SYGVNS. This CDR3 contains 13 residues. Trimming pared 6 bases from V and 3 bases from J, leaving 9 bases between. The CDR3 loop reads CASRNRDNQPQHF. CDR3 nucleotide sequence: TGTGCCAGCAGGAACAGGGACAATCAGCCCCAGCATTTT.

The CDR3 sequence is CASSLVHTTAQPQHF. CDR3 sequence (DNA): TGTGCCAGCAGCTTAGTCCATACGACAGCGCAGCCCCAGCATTTT. This rearrangement joins TRBV7-2 to TRBJ1-5; a weak D match, TRBD1 (5 bases). The V gene lost 1 base and the J gene lost 7 bases, with 14 bases spanning the gap. The CDR3 has 15 amino acids. Per germline, CDR1 SGHTA and CDR2 FQGNSA.

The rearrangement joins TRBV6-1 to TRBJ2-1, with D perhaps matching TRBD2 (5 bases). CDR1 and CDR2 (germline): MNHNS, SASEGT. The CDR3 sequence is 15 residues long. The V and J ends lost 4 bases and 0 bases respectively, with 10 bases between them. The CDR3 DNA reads TGTGCCAGCAGTGGTAGCGTGAACTCCTACAATGAGCAGTTCTTC. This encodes CASSGSVNSYNEQFF.